The source of this TCR beta chain is a study of shared clonotypes between healthy human individuals. Tens of thousands of T cell genomes, or 300 ng DNA, went into replicate PCRs of unsorted PBMC. The repertoire was sequenced with immunoSEQ multiplex PCR; TCRdb's copy has only in-frame clones and lacks some. This table has about 600,000 clones, 70% to 80% appearing once. This clone was recorded a few times. Other DNA sequences in the sample encode the same CDR3. The CDR3 extends over 13 amino acids. Trimming removed 3 bases at V and 0 bases at J, with 5 bases between. The V gene's germline CDR1 is LNHDA and CDR2 SQIVND (reference sequence).

The rearrangement uses TRBV19 and TRBJ2-5; D is unresolved. Sequencing was carried out using PBMCs. The sequence was obtained from a woman aged 40 to 50 in good health. Some clones in this sample may be carry-over from other donors' samples. CDR3 sequence: CASSMADQETQYF. Here the CDR3 DNA reads TGTGCCAGTAGTATGGCAGACCAAGAGACCCAGTACTTC.